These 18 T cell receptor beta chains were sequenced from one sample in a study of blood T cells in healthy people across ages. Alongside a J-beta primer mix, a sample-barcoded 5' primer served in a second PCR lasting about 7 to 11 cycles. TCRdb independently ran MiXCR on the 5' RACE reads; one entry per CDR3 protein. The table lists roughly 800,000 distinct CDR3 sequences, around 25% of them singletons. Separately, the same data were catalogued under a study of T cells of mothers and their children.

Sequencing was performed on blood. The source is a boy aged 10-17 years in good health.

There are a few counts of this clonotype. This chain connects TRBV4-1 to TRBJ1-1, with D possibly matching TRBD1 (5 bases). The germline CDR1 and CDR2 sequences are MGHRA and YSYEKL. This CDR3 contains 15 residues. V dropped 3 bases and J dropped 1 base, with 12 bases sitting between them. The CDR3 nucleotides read TGCGCCAGCAGCCACCCCGGGACTAAGAACACTGAAGCTTTCTTT. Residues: CASSHPGTKNTEAFF.

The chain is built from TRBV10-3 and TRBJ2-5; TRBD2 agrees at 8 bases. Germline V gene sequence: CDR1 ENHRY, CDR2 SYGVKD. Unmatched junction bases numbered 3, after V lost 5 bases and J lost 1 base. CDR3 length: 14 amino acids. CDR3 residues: CAISRTSSQETQYF. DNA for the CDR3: TGTGCCATCAGTAGGACTAGCAGCCAAGAGACCCAGTACTTC.

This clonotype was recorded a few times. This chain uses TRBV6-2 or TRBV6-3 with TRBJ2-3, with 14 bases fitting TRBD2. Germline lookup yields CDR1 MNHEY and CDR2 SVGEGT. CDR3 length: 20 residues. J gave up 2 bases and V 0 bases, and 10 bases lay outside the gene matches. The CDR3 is CASSYSIAGTSGGYTDTQYF. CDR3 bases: TGTGCCAGCAGTTACTCGATTGCCGGGACTAGCGGGGGCTACACAGATACGCAGTATTTT.

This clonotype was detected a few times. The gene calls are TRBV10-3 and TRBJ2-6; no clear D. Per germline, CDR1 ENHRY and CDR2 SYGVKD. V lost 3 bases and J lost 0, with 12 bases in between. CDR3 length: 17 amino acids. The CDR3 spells CAISEQSPGSGANVLTF. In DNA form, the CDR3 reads TGTGCCATCAGTGAACAGTCACCAGGCTCTGGGGCCAACGTCCTGACTTTC.

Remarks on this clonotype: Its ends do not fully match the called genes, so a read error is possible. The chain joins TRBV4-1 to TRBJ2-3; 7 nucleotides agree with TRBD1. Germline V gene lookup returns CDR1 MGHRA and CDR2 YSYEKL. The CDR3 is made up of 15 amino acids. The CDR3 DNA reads TGCGCCAGTAGCCACGAGGACAGGAGCACAGATACGCAGTATTTT. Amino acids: CASSHEDRSTDTQYF.

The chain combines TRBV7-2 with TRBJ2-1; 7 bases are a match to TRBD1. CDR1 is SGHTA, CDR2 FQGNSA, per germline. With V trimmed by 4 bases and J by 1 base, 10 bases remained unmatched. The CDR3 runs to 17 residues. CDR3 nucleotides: TGTGCCAGCAGCTCCCTAACAGGGGCTTTATCCTACAATGAGCAGTTCTTC. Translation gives CASSSLTGALSYNEQFF.

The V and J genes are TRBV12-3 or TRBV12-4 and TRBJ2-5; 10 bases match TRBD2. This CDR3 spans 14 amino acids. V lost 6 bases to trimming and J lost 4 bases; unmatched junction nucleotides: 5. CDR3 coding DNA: TGTGCCAGCAGACCAAGCGGGGGGGGAGAGACCCAGTACTTC. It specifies CASRPSGGGETQYF.

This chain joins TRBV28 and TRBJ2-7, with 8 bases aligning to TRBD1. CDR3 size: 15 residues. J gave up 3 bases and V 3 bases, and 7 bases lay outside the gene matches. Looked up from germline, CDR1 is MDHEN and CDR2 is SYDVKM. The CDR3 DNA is TGTGCCAGCAGTTTCTCCTCGACAGGGGACTACGAGCAGTACTTC. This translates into CASSFSSTGDYEQYF.

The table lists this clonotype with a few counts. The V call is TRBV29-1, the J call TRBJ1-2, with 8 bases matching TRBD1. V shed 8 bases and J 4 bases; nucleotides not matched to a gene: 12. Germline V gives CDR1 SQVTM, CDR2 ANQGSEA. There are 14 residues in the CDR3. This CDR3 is CSLKGAGGGYGYTF. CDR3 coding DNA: TGCAGCCTCAAAGGGGCAGGGGGCGGCTATGGCTACACCTTC.

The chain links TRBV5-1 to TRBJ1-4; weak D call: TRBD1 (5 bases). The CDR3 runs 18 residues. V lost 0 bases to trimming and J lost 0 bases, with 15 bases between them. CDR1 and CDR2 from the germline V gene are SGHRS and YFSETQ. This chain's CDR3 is CASSLEGRAVATNEKLFF. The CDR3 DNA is TGCGCCAGCAGCTTGGAAGGCAGGGCGGTTGCAACTAATGAAAAACTGTTTTTT.

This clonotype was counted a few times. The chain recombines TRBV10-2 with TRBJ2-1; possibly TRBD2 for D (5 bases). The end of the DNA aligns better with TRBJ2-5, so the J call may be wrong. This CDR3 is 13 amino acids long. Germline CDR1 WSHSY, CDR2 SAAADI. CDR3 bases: TGCGCCAGCAGCGGACTGAATCAAGAGACCCAGTACTTC. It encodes CASSGLNQETQYF.

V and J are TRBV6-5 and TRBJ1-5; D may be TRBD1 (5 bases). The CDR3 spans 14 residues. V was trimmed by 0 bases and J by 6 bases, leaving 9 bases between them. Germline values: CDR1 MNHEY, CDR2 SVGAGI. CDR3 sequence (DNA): TGTGCCAGCAGTTACTCTTGGGGCACTCAGCCCCAGCATTTT. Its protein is CASSYSWGTQPQHF.

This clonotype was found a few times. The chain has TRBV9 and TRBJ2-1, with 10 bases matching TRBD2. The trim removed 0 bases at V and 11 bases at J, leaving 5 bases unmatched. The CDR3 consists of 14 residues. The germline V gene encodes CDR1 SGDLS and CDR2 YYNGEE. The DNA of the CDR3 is TGTGCCAGCAGCGTAGTCGCTAGCGGGAGCCAGCAGTTCTTC. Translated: CASSVVASGSQQFF.

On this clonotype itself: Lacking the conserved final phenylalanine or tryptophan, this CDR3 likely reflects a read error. DNA for the CDR3: TGTGCCAGCAGTTTATCGGGTTCTAACTATGGCTACACCTTA. Encoded protein: CASSLSGSNYGYTL. V is TRBV11-2 and J is TRBJ1-2; D remains ambiguous. The V end was cut by 6 bases, the J end by 0 bases, with 11 bases between. The CDR3 has 14 amino acids. The germline gives CDR1 SGHAT, CDR2 FQNNGV.

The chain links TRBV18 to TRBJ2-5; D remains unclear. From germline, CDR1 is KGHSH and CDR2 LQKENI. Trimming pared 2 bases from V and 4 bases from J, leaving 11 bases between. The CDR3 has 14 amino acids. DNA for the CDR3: TGTGCCAGCTCACCAAACGCAAAGGGAGAGACCCAGTACTTC. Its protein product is CASSPNAKGETQYF.

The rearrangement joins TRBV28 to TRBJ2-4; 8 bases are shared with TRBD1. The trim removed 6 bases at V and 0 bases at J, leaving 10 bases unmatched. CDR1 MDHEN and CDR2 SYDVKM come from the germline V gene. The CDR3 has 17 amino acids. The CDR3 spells CASSAIGTGLAKNIQYF. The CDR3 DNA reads TGTGCCAGCAGCGCGATTGGGACAGGCCTAGCCAAAAACATTCAGTACTTC.

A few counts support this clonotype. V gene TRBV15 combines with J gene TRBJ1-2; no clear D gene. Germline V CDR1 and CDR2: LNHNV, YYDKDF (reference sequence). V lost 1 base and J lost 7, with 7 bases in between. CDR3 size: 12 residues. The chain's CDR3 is CATSRAGVGYTF. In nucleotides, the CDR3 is TGTGCCACCAGCAGAGCCGGGGTTGGCTACACCTTC. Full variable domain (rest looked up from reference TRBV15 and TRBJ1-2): DAMVIQNPRYQVTQFGKPVTLSCSQTLNHNVMYWYQQKSSQAPKLLFHYYDKDFNNEADTPDNFQSRRPNTSFCFLDIRSPGLGDTAMYLCATSRAGVGYTFGSGTRLTVV.

The CDR3 DNA follows: TGTGCCAGCAGCTCCACCCCGGGACAGGGATTAGGAAAACTGTTTTTT. Its protein is CASSSTPGQGLGKLFF. V and J are TRBV7-2 and TRBJ1-4; 9 nucleotides match TRBD1. Per the germline V gene, CDR1 is SGHTA and CDR2 is FQGNSA. This CDR3 is built from 16 residues. Germline trimming cut 4 bases from V and 10 bases from J; bases unmatched to any gene: 13. The variable domain in full, completed from reference TRBV7-2 and TRBJ1-4, reads GAGVSQSPSNKVTEKGKDVELRCDPISGHTALYWYRQSLGQGLEFLIYFQGNSAPDKSGLPSDRFSAERTGGSVSTLTIQRTQQEDSAVYLCASSSTPGQGLGKLFFGSGTQLSVL.